This TCR beta chain derives from a study of T cells of healthy individuals. MiXCR, applied by TCRdb to the 5' RACE reads, yields one record per CDR3 protein. The sample yields around 63,000 distinct CDR3 sequences, under 20% seen once. Trimming pared 4 bases from V and 1 base from J, leaving 13 bases between. Germline V gives CDR1 DFQATT, CDR2 SNEGSKA (reference sequence). This CDR3 is 14 amino acids long. This clonotype occurred many times. The V and J genes are TRBV20-1 and TRBJ1-1; TRBD1 might be the D (6 bases). The sequence derives from a human donor in good health. The CDR3 nucleotides are TGCAGTGCTAACCACAGGGAGGGGAACACTGAAGCTTTCTTT. Translating gives CSANHREGNTEAFF.